The entry that follows covers one TCR beta chain sequence. Its antigen is undetermined. Researchers ran the PCR with 60 Vbeta and 13 Jbeta primers. In the authors' methods: About 83 million unique TCR beta chains, roughly 11 million shared, were counted in a later analysis. Using immunoSEQ multiplex PCR, the repertoire was profiled, and TCRdb retains in-frame clones only, with some absent. V and J calls and clone size are those listed in that table; D and trimming were worked out from the DNA. The sample records 150,000 to 200,000 clones, roughly 82% being singletons. The sample is drawn from a study of cytomegalovirus exposure and HLA in healthy donors. Study-wide findings and caveats: Productive status was seen about 87% or about 30% of the time for most TCR beta V segments in an earlier analysis. Listed as cytomegalovirus-associated were approximately 160 TCR beta chains. A few CMV-associated chains proved CMV antigen-specific in vitro.

The TCR comes from a man in his fifties or sixties in good health and CMV-seropositive. The sample comprised PBMCs.

The CDR3 spells CASSLSAASVEQFF. The CDR3 DNA follows: TGTGCCAGCAGCTTATCTGCGGCATCGGTTGAGCAGTTCTTC. This chain links TRBV7-2 with TRBJ2-1, with unresolved D. Trimming cost V 2 bases and J 9 bases, with 14 bases left between them. From germline, CDR1 is SGHTA and CDR2 FQGNSA. The CDR3 consists of 14 residues.